Listed below are T cell receptor beta chains from one sample, sequenced in a study of human T cells and chemical hapten exposure. TCRdb analysed the RACE reads with MiXCR anew, one entry per CDR3 protein. The sample includes around 380,000 distinct CDR3 sequences, about 5% of them seen just once. The specimen was whole blood, collected in connection with sensitization to the hapten diphenylcyclopropenone (DPC). Receptors were obtained from a woman aged 18-35 years with alopecia areata. Some clones in this sample may be carry-over from other donors' samples. CDR3s include the opening cysteine and the closing phenylalanine or tryptophan. A D gene is named only where the DNA matches it firmly. Only some rows state a clone size, as once, few, many or a class for expanded clones.

TRBJ1-5 | many | TRBV12-3/TRBV12-4 | 14 | NA | CASRQPGFDQPQHF | TGTGCCAGCAGACAACCAGGGTTCGATCAGCCCCAGCATTTT
TRBJ1-2 | NA | TRBV18 | 14 | NA | CASSESAGTNGYTF | TGTGCCAGCTCCGAATCGGCGGGCACCAATGGCTACACCTTC
TRBJ2-7 | many | TRBV29-1 | 12 | NA | CSVALDNYEQYF | TGCAGCGTTGCCTTGGACAACTACGAGCAGTACTTC
TRBJ2-1 | NA | TRBV5-1 | 15 | TRBD2 | CASSFDSGSYNEQFF | TGCGCCAGCAGCTTTGATAGCGGGTCCTACAATGAGCAGTTCTTC
TRBJ1-1 | many | TRBV29-1 | 12 | NA | CSVESGVTEAFF | TGCAGCGTTGAATCTGGGGTCACTGAAGCTTTCTTT
TRBJ2-1 | few | TRBV18 | 15 | TRBD1 | CASSQTGHSYNEQFF | TGTGCCAGCTCCCAGACAGGGCACTCCTACAATGAGCAGTTCTTC
TRBJ2-1 | many | TRBV4-3 | 15 | NA | CASSQDSAAVDEQFF | TGCGCCAGCAGCCAAGATTCCGCGGCAGTCGACGAGCAGTTCTTC
TRBJ1-6 | few | TRBV9 | 15 | NA | CASSVEAGDNSPLHF | TGTGCCAGCAGCGTAGAAGCGGGAGACAATTCACCCCTCCACTTT
TRBJ1-1 | few | TRBV24-1 | 13 | TRBD1 | CATSRTGGTEAFF | TGTGCCACCAGCCGAACAGGGGGCACTGAAGCTTTCTTT
TRBJ2-3 | few | TRBV6-2/TRBV6-3 | 13 | NA | CASNGMVLDTQYF | TGTGCCAGCAACGGGATGGTACTAGATACGCAGTATTTT
TRBJ1-2 | NA | TRBV4-1 | 15 | TRBD1 | CASSHPPTGGTGYTF | TGCGCCAGCAGCCATCCCCCCACAGGGGGCACAGGCTACACCTTC
TRBJ2-3 | many | TRBV7-3 | 17 | NA | CASSTVGRGAVGDTQYF | TGTGCCAGCAGCACAGTGGGCAGGGGCGCGGTGGGAGATACGCAGTATTTT
TRBJ1-1 | NA | TRBV15 | 13 | NA | CATSRDLAGEAFF | TGTGCCACCAGCAGAGATCTCGCAGGTGAAGCTTTCTTT
TRBJ2-3 | few | TRBV4-2 | 18 | NA | CASSQAARLSRSTDTQYF | TGTGCCAGCAGCCAAGCGGCTAGACTTAGTAGGAGCACAGATACGCAGTATTTT
TRBJ2-7 | many | TRBV27 | 14 | TRBD2 | CASTAAGGNYEQYF | TGTGCCAGCACCGCAGCGGGGGGCAACTACGAGCAGTACTTC
TRBJ1-1 | NA | TRBV6-5 | 13 | NA | CASSSFLGAEAFF | TGTGCCAGCAGTTCCTTCCTAGGCGCTGAAGCTTTCTTT
TRBJ2-7 | many | TRBV5-4 | 13 | NA | CATTSRRSYEQYF | TGTGCCACCACATCGCGGCGGTCCTACGAGCAGTACTTC
TRBJ2-6 | NA | TRBV10-3 | 17 | NA | CAISPRTVSSGANVLTF | TGTGCCATCAGCCCAAGGACTGTAAGCTCTGGGGCCAACGTCCTGACTTTC
TRBJ2-6 | few | TRBV10-3 | 16 | NA | CAISEGHLSGANVLTF | TGTGCCATCAGTGAAGGACACCTCTCTGGTGCCAACGTCCTGACTTTC
TRBJ2-1 | NA | TRBV5-1 | 15 | NA | CASSLVAGQYNEQFF | TGCGCCAGCAGCTTGGTCGCCGGGCAGTACAATGAGCAGTTCTTC
TRBJ1-1 | NA | TRBV6-5 | 16 | NA | CASSYNSRPMNTEAFF | TGTGCCAGCAGTTACAACTCCCGACCTATGAACACTGAAGCTTTCTTT
TRBJ2-1 | many | TRBV6-4 | 16 | TRBD2 | CASRPTSGGAWDEQFF | TGTGCCAGCAGGCCTACTAGCGGGGGGGCCTGGGATGAGCAGTTCTTC
TRBJ1-2 | NA | TRBV7-2 | 14 | NA | CASSLRLVGHGYTF | TGTGCCAGCAGCTTACGTCTCGTAGGGCATGGCTACACCTTC
TRBJ2-1 | many | TRBV5-1 | 17 | TRBD2 | CASSSGTSGGARDEQFF | TGCGCCAGCAGCTCGGGGACTAGCGGGGGGGCACGCGATGAGCAGTTCTTC
TRBJ1-2 | many | TRBV6-2/TRBV6-3 | 17 | NA | CASSYLIKMGRNYGYTF | TGTGCCAGCAGTTACTTGATTAAGATGGGGAGGAACTATGGCTACACCTTC
TRBJ2-2 | NA | TRBV9 | 16 | NA | CASSILMGQNTGELFF | TGTGCCAGCAGCATTTTGATGGGTCAGAACACCGGGGAGCTGTTTTTT
TRBJ1-6 | few | TRBV6-5 | 14 | TRBD1 | CASSIGTDPSPLHF | TGTGCCAGCAGTATTGGGACAGATCCCTCACCCCTCCACTTT
TRBJ2-4 | NA | TRBV2 | 13 | NA | CASGGQEKNIQYF | TGTGCCAGCGGGGGCCAGGAAAAAAACATTCAGTACTTC
TRBJ2-5 | few | TRBV5-1 | 18 | TRBD2 | CASSLTSGGQTVKETQYF | TGCGCCAGCAGCTTAACTAGCGGGGGCCAAACCGTAAAAGAGACCCAGTACTTC
TRBJ1-5 | few | TRBV6-2/TRBV6-3 | 15 | NA | CASSEQGKDDQPQHF | TGTGCCAGCAGTGAACAGGGAAAGGACGATCAGCCCCAGCATTTT
TRBJ2-6 | many | TRBV20-1 | 18 | TRBD2 | CSARASTSGISGANVLTF | TGCAGTGCTAGAGCTTCGACTAGCGGAATCTCTGGGGCCAACGTCCTGACTTTC
TRBJ2-7 | NA | TRBV5-5 | 11 | NA | CASSLRMGQYF | TGTGCCAGCAGCTTACGCATGGGGCAGTACTTC
TRBJ1-5 | few | TRBV10-3 | 14 | NA | CAISPTGNSQPQHF | TGTGCCATCAGCCCAACAGGGAATTCTCAGCCCCAGCATTTT
TRBJ2-3 | many | TRBV6-5 | 13 | NA | CASRATSTDTQYF | TGTGCCAGCAGGGCCACTAGCACAGATACGCAGTATTTT
TRBJ1-1 | many | TRBV20-1 | 17 | NA | CSARDPSLTVVSTEAFF | TGCAGTGCTAGAGATCCATCGTTGACAGTCGTATCCACTGAAGCTTTCTTT
TRBJ2-3 | NA | TRBV2 | 14 | NA | CASTPLKGTDTQYF | TGTGCCAGCACTCCCCTCAAGGGTACAGATACGCAGTATTTT
TRBJ1-3 | NA | TRBV15 | 18 | NA | CATSGGPGANGRGNTIYF | TGTGCCACCAGCGGGGGGCCAGGGGCGAACGGTCGAGGAAACACCATATATTTT